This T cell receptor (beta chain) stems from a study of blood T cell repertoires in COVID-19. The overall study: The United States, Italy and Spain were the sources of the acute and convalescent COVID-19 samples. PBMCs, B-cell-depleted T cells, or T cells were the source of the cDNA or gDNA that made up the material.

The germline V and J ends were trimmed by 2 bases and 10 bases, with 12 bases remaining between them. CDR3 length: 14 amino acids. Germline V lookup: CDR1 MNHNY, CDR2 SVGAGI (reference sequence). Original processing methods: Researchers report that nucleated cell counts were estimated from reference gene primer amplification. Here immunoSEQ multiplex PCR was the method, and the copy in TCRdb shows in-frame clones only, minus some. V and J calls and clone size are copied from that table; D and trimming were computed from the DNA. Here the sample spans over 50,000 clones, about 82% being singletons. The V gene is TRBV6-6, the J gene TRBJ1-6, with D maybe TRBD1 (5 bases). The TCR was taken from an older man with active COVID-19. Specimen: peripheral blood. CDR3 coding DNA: TGTGCCAGCAGTTACCAGGGCGTTAGATCACCCCTCCACTTT. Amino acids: CASSYQGVRSPLHF.